The entry that follows covers one TCR beta chain sequence. CDR1 and CDR2 from the germline V gene are MGHRA and YSYEKL. V lost 0 bases and J lost 2, with 9 bases in between. The CDR3 is 15 amino acids. The data belong to a study of blood T cell repertoires in COVID-19. About the study: Samples taken during acute and convalescent COVID-19 were collected in the United States, Italy and Spain. The analysed material was cDNA or gDNA that came from T cells, B-cell-depleted T cells, or PBMCs.

Under the authors' procedure: For nucleated cells, counts were estimated from reference gene primer amplification. Profiled with immunoSEQ multiplex PCR; TCRdb holds only in-frame clones, not every one. V and J calls and clone size come straight from that table; D and trimming were deduced from the DNA. This table has under 300,000 clones, 86% appearing once. The sequence derives from a man younger than 45 who had recovered from COVID-19. The chain couples TRBV4-1 to TRBJ2-3, with D unresolved. Sequenced sample: peripheral blood. In nucleotides, the CDR3 is TGCGCCAGCAGCCAAGATTTACTGCTCACAGATACGCAGTATTTT. This codes for CASSQDLLLTDTQYF.